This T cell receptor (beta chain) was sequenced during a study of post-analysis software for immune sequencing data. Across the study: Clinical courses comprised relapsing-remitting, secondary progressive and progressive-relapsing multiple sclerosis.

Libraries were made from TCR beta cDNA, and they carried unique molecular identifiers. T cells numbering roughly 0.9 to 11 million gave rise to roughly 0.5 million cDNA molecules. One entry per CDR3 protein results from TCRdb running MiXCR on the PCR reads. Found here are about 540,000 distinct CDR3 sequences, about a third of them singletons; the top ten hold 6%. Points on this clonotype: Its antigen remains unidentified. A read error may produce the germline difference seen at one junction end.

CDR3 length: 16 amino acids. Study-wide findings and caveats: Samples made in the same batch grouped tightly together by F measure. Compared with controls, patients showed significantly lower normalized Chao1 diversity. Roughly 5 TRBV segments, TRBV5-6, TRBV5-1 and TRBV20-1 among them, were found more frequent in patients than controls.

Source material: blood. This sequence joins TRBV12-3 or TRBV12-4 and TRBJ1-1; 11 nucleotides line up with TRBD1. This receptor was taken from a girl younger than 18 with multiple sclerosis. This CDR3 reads CTSIRTGGVWNTEAFF. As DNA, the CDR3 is TGTACCAGCATCAGGACAGGGGGCGTATGGAACACTGAAGCTTTCTTT.